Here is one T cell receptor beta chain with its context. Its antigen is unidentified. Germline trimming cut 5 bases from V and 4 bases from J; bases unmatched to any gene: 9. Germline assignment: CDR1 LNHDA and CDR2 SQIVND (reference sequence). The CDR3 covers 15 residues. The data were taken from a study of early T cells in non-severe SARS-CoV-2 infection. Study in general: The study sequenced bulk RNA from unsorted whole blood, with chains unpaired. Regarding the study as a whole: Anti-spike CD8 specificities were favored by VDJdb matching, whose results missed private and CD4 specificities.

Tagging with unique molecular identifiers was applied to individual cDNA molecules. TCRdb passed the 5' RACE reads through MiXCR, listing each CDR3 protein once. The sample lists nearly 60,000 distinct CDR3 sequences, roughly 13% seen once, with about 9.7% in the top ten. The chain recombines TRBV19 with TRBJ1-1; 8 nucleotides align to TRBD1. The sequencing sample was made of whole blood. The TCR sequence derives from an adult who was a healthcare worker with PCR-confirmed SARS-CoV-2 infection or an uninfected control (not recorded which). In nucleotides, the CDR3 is TGTGCCAGTAGTCCATGGACAGGGAGTGTCACTGAAGCTTTCTTT. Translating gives CASSPWTGSVTEAFF.